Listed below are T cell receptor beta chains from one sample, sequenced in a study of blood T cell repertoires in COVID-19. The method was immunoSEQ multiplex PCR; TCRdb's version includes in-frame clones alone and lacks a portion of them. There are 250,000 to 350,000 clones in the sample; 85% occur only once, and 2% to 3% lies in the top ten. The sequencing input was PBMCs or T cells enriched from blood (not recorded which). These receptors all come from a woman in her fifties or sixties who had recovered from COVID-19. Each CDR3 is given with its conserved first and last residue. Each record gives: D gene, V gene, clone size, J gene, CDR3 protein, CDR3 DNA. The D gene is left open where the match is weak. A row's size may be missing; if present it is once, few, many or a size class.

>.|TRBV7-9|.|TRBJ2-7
CASSLPYSPDEQYF
TGTGCCAGCAGCTTACCTTATTCCCCAGACGAGCAGTACTTC
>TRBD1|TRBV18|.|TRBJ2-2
CASSYTRDRNLNTGELFF
TGTGCCAGCTCATACACCCGGGACAGAAACCTGAACACCGGGGAGCTGTTTTTT
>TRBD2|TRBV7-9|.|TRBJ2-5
CASSLRTSGGETQYF
TGTGCCAGCAGCTTGCGGACTAGCGGGGGAGAGACCCAGTACTTC
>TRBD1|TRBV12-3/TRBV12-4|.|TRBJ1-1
CASSPGGRTEAFF
TGTGCCAGCAGCCCAGGGGGCCGCACTGAAGCTTTCTTT
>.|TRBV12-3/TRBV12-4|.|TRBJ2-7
CASSSSVHYEQYF
TGTGCCAGCAGTTCTAGCGTACACTACGAGCAGTACTTC
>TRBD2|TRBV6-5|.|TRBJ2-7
CATREGPTNEQYF
TGTGCCACCCGGGAGGGACCGACTAACGAGCAGTACTTC
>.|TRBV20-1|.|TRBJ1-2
CSASPNNYGYTF
TGCAGTGCTAGTCCCAATAACTATGGCTACACCTTC
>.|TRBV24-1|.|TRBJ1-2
CATSDSTANYGYTF
TGTGCCACCAGTGATTCAACAGCAAACTATGGCTACACCTTC
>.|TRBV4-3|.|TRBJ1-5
CASSQESGFQPQHF
TGCGCCAGCAGCCAAGAGTCGGGGTTTCAGCCCCAGCATTTT
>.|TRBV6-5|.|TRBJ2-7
CASSDSEVYEQYF
TGTGCCAGCAGCGACAGCGAGGTCTACGAGCAGTACTTC
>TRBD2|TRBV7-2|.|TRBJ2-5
CASRGLAGRKETQYF
TGTGCCAGCAGAGGGCTAGCGGGGAGGAAAGAGACCCAGTACTTC
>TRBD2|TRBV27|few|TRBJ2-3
CASSPRTSSDTQYF
TGTGCCAGCAGTCCCCGGACTAGTAGCGATACGCAGTATTTT
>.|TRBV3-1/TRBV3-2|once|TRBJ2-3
CASSQELGPTDTQYF
TGTGCCAGCAGCCAGGAACTAGGCCCGACAGATACGCAGTATTTT
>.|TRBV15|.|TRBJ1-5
CATAGDTHSNQPQHF
TGTGCCACGGCCGGGGACACACATAGCAATCAGCCCCAGCATTTT
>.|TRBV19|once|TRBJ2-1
CASSIGDSSYNEQFF
TGTGCCAGTAGTATAGGTGACAGCTCCTACAATGAGCAGTTCTTC
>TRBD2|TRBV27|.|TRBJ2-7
CASRVGGILAGVYEQYF
TGTGCCAGCAGAGTGGGAGGGATTCTAGCGGGAGTTTACGAGCAGTACTTC
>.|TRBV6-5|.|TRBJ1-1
CASEDSYTEAFF
TGTGCCAGCGAGGACAGTTACACTGAAGCTTTCTTT
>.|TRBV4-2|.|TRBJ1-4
CASSQQDGNEKLFF
TGTGCCAGCAGCCAACAAGACGGGAATGAAAAACTGTTTTTT
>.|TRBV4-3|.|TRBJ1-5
CASSQDQGQPQHF
TGCGCCAGCAGCCAAGATCAGGGTCAGCCCCAGCATTTT
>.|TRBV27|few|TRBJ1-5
CASAFQGDNQPQHF
TGTGCCAGCGCCTTCCAAGGAGACAATCAGCCCCAGCATTTT
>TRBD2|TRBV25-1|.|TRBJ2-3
CASSSRSGISTDTQYF
TGTGCCAGCAGTTCGCGTAGCGGGATAAGCACAGATACGCAGTATTTT
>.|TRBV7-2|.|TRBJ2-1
CASSLAGARTTYNEQFF
TGTGCCAGCAGCTTAGCAGGGGCCAGGACTACTTACAATGAGCAGTTCTTC
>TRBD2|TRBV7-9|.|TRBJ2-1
CASSARTSGASYNEQFF
TGTGCCAGCAGCGCCAGGACTAGCGGAGCCTCCTACAATGAGCAGTTCTTC
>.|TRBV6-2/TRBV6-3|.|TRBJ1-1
CASSYSFLNTEAFF
TGTGCCAGCAGTTACTCCTTCTTGAACACTGAAGCTTTCTTT
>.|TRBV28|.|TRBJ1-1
CASSLLPIARTENTEAFF
TGTGCCAGCAGTTTATTACCCATAGCCCGGACAGAGAACACTGAAGCTTTCTTT
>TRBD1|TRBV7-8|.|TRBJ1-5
CASSLNRGLTNQPQHF
TGTGCCAGCAGCTTAAACAGGGGGCTGACCAATCAGCCCCAGCATTTT
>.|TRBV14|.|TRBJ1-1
CASSHEALSEAFF
TGTGCCAGCAGCCATGAGGCCCTAAGTGAAGCTTTCTTT
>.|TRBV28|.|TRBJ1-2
CASSLSGYYGYTF
TGTGCCAGCAGTTTATCAGGTTACTATGGCTACACCTTC
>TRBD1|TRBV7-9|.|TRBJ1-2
CASSSPGQGSPGVYGYTF
TGTGCCAGCAGCTCCCCGGGACAGGGTAGCCCAGGGGTCTATGGCTACACCTTC
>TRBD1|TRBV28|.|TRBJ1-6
CASSLPRTGDSPLHF
TGTGCCAGCAGTTTACCCCGGACAGGGGATTCACCCCTCCACTTT
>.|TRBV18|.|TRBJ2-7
CASSPPEGIYEQYF
TGTGCCAGCTCACCACCGGAGGGGATCTACGAGCAGTACTTC
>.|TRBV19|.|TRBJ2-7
CASSTNLDTGWEQYF
TGTGCCAGTAGTACCAACCTGGACACCGGCTGGGAGCAGTACTTC
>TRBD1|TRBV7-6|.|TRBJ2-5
CASSLPSFTGGETQYF
TGTGCCAGCAGCTTACCCTCTTTTACAGGGGGAGAGACCCAGTACTTC
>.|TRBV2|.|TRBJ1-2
CASSSRQYYGYTF
TGTGCCAGCAGTTCGCGACAGTACTATGGCTACACCTTC
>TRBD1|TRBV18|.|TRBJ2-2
CASSKGQGSTGELFF
TGTGCCAGCTCCAAGGGACAGGGGTCCACCGGGGAGCTGTTTTTT
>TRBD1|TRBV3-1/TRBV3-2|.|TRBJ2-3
CASSTGQGPTDTQYF
TGTGCCAGCAGCACCGGACAGGGACCCACAGATACGCAGTATTTT
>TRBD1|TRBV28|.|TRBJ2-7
CASSLYGGQTPSYEQYF
TGTGCCAGCAGTTTATATGGGGGACAGACCCCGTCCTACGAGCAGTACTTC
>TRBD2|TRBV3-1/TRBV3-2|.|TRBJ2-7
CASSPGTSGTYEQYF
TGTGCCAGCAGCCCCGGGACTAGCGGGACCTACGAGCAGTACTTC
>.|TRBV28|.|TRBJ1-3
CASSVPSSGNTIYF
TGTGCCAGCAGCGTTCCCAGCTCTGGAAACACCATATATTTT
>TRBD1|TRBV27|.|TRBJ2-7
CASSPTRTGSGEQYF
TGTGCCAGCAGTCCCACCCGGACAGGGTCGGGCGAGCAGTACTTC
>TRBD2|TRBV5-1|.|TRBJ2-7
CASSVGLAAIYEQYF
TGCGCCAGCAGCGTCGGACTAGCCGCGATCTACGAGCAGTACTTC
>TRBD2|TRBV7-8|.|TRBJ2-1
CASSPSGRALNEQFF
TGTGCCAGCAGCCCCTCCGGGAGGGCCCTCAATGAGCAGTTCTTC
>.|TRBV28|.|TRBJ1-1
CASSFHSDTEAFF
TGTGCCAGCAGTTTCCACTCGGACACTGAAGCTTTCTTT
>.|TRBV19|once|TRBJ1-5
CASREQGDQPQHF
TGTGCCAGTAGGGAACAGGGCGATCAGCCCCAGCATTTT
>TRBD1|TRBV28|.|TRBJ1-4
CASSLRPGTGAWDEKLFF
TGTGCCAGCAGTTTACGTCCCGGGACAGGGGCCTGGGATGAAAAACTGTTTTTT
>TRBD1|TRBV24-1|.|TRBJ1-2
CATSDTRTGGIYTF
TGTGCCACCAGTGACACACGGACAGGGGGGATCTACACCTTC
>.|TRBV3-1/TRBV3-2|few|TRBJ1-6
CASSHDRRMRYNSPLHF
TGTGCCAGCAGCCATGACAGGCGCATGAGATATAATTCACCCCTCCACTTT
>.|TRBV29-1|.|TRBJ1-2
CSVESLDRRYGYTF
TGCAGCGTTGAATCCCTCGACAGGCGCTATGGCTACACCTTC
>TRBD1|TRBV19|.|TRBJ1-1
CASNVGQGKAFF
TGTGCCAGTAATGTAGGACAGGGGAAAGCTTTCTTT
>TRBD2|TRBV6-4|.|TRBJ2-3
CASSLAGGVSDTQYF
TGTGCCAGCAGTCTAGCGGGAGGCGTCTCAGATACGCAGTATTTT
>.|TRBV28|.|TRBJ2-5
CASNPSAYQETQYF
TGTGCCAGCAATCCTAGCGCCTACCAAGAGACCCAGTACTTC